This TCR beta chain emerged from a study of T cells in placental villitis. Broadly, across the study: The study tested an allograft-versus-infection hypothesis by comparing placental TCR-beta repertoires in villitis of unknown etiology, unaffected controls matched for gestational age, and infectious villitis. General study outcomes and caveats: Small amounts of decidua were contained in the paraffin blocks, so some of the captured T cells, especially in controls, may have been decidual rather than villous infiltrates. CMV-specific clone frequencies were lower in villitis of unknown etiology than in infectious CMV cases (roughly 0.001 vs 0.011), and villitis of unknown etiology did not differ from controls on this measure. Sequencing bulk tissue could not tell helper, regulatory or cytotoxic T cells apart, could not separate maternal from fetal T cells, and left out gamma-delta receptors.

The CDR3 holds 17 amino acids from the cysteine to the phenylalanine. The read is trimmed to its CDR3 DNA, 51 bases read in frame from base 1. The CDR1 and CDR2 encoded by the germline V gene are SGDLS and YYNGEE. Trimming at the junction amounts to 4 bases on V and 1 base on J, and the germline ends lie 18 bases apart. The study included five infectious villitis placentae (four with confirmed cytomegalovirus and one with Toxoplasma gondii), and these placentae were not matched to the other groups. The mothers in the infectious villitis group were younger, carried smaller fetuses, and either delivered preterm or experienced intrauterine demise in two cases. Placentae were collected after delivery and examined grossly and histologically before archival tissue was selected. Five 10-micron scrolls were cut from each FFPE block, and DNA was then isolated using the AllPrep DNA/RNA FFPE Tissue kit. NanoDrop was used to check DNA concentration and purity, and a Bioanalyzer was used to assess RNA quality.

With regard to this clone: What antigen it recognizes has not been identified. No much larger clone exists at a distance of one base, and base qualities are not known.

TCR-beta CDR3 regions were amplified from genomic DNA with the immunoSEQ v4 bias-controlled multiplex PCR assay, run blinded to group allocation. Reference gene primers were added alongside TCR-beta primers to estimate nucleated cell and T cell quantities per sample. Sequencing of the libraries was performed on an Illumina MiSeq with a 100-cycle paired-end protocol. The paper's data handling went like this. In the immunoSEQ Analyzer software, diversity and richness were calculated, with richness measured by iChao1 and clonality based on Pielou evenness and Shannon diversity on a 0-1 scale where a higher value means less diversity. CDR3 amino acid sequences together with their V/J genes were searched in VDJdb for CMV, EBV and influenza A specificities using confidence 3 and substitution 2. The Morisita-Horn index was used to measure TCR-beta amino acid clonotype overlap among the villitis of unknown etiology, infectious villitis and control repertoires. Held by TCRdb, this immuneACCESS table contains in-frame sequences only and omits some clones. Under half of the omission traces to an unresolved V gene where checked; the cause of the rest is unknown. V and J calls and clone size are given by that table; D and trimming were obtained from the DNA. In all, the sample holds about 3,200 clones, and more than 65% of those were seen once. Together, the top ten hold about 17% of the sample.

The sequence came from a human patient with infectious villitis; the placental T cells may come from both mother and fetus. The rearrangement combines TRBV9 with TRBJ1-3; the D gene is perhaps TRBD1, from 6 matching bases. Sequenced material: placental tissue containing maternal and fetal cells. The CDR3 protein sequence reads: CASSPHFLGGSGNTIYF. The base sequence is TGTGCCAGCAGCCCCCATTTTTTAGGGGGATCTGGAAACACCATATATTTT.